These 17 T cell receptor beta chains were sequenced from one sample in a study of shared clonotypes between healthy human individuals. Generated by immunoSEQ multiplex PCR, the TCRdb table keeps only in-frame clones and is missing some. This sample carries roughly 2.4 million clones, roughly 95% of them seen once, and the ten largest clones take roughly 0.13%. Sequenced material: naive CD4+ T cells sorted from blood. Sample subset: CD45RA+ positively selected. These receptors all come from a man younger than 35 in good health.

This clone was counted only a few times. CDR3 bases: TGCGCCAGCAGCTTGGAACAGACCACAGATACGCAGTATTTT. Its translation is CASSLEQTTDTQYF. This chain links TRBV5-1 with TRBJ2-3; the D is unclear. V was cut by 0 bases and J by 2 bases, with 7 bases left in between. Germline CDR1 SGHRS, CDR2 YFSETQ. This CDR3 has 14 residues.

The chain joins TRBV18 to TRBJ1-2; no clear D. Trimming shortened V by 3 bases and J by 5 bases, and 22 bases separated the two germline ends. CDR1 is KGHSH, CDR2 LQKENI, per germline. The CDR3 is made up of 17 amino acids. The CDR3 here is CASSPFGQFPRAYGYTF. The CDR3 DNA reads TGTGCCAGCTCACCTTTTGGGCAATTTCCTAGGGCTTATGGCTACACCTTC.

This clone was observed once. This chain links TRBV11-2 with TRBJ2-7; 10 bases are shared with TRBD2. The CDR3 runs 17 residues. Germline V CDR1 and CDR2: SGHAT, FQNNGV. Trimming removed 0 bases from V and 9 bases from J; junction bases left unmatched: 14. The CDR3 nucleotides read TGTGCCAGCAGCTTAGATCGAATCAGCGGGAGGGCCGGTCGGCAGTACTTC. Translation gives CASSLDRISGRAGRQYF.

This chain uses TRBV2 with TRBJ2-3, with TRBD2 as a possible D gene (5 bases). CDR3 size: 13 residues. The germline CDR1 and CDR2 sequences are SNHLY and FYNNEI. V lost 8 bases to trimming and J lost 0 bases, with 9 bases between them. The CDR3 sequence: CASEGSSTDTQYF. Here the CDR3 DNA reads TGTGCCAGCGAGGGCAGTAGCACAGATACGCAGTATTTT.

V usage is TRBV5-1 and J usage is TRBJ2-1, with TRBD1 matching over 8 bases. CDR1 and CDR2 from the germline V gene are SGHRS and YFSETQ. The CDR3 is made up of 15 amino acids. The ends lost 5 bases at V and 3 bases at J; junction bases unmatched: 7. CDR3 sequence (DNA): TGCGCCAGCAGTCCCGGGACAGGATACTACAATGAGCAGTTCTTC. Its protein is CASSPGTGYYNEQFF.

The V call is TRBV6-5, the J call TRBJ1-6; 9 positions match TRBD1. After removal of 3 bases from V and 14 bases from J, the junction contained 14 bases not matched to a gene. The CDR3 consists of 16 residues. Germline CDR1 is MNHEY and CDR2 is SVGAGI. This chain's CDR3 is CASSYLPGTGKRTLHF. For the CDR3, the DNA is TGTGCCAGCAGTTATTTACCCGGGACAGGGAAACGAACCCTCCACTTT.

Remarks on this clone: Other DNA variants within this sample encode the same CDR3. The DNA of the CDR3 is TGTGCCAGTAGTTCCGGTCGCAATCAGCCCCAGCATTTT. It encodes CASSSGRNQPQHF. V is TRBV19 and J is TRBJ1-5; D is unclear. Between the trimmed V and J ends, which lost 5 bases and 2 bases, there was a span of 7 bases. The CDR3 is made up of 13 amino acids. CDR1 is LNHDA, CDR2 SQIVND, per germline (reference sequence).

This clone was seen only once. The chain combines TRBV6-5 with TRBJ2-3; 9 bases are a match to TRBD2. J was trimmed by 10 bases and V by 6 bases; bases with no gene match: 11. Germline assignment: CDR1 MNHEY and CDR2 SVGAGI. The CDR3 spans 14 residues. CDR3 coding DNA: TGTGCCAGCAGGCCCGCTAGCGGGGATACTCCGCAGTATTTT. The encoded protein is CASRPASGDTPQYF.

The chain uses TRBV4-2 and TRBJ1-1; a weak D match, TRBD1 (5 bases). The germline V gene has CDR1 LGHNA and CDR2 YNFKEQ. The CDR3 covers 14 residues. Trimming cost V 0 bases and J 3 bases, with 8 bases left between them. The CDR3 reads CASSQDPGDTEAFF. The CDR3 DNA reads TGTGCCAGCAGCCAAGACCCGGGGGACACTGAAGCTTTCTTT.

The CDR3 DNA sequence: TGTGCCAGCAGTTTTTTAACAGGTCCAGATCAGCCCCAGCATTTT. Translating it yields CASSFLTGPDQPQHF. The genes are TRBV27 and TRBJ1-5; D might be TRBD1 (5 bases). This CDR3 is 15 amino acids long. The V end was cut by 3 bases, the J end by 5 bases, with 14 bases between. Germline V CDR1 and CDR2: MNHEY, SMNVEV (reference sequence).

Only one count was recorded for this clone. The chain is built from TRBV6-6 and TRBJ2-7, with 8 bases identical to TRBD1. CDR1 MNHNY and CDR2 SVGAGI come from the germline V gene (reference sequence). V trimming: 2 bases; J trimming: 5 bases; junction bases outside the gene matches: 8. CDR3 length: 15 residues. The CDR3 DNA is TGTGCCAGCAGTTACGGTGCGACAGGGGCAAACGAGCAGTACTTC. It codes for CASSYGATGANEQYF.

The CDR3 protein is CASSQDQGSNVLTF. The CDR3 region has the DNA TGCGCCAGCAGCCAGGATCAGGGGTCCAACGTCCTGACTTTC. The V call is TRBV4-1, the J call TRBJ2-6; maybe TRBD1 (6 bases). Looked up from germline, CDR1 is MGHRA and CDR2 is YSYEKL. The length of the CDR3 is 14 residues. V lost 3 bases and J lost 8, with 11 bases in between.

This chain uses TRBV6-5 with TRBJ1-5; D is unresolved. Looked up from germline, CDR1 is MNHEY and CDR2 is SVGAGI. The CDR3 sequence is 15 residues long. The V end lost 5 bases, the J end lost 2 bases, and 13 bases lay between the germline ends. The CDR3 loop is CASSRRFEGNQPQHF. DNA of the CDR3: TGTGCCAGCAGTCGCCGATTTGAGGGCAATCAGCCCCAGCATTTT.

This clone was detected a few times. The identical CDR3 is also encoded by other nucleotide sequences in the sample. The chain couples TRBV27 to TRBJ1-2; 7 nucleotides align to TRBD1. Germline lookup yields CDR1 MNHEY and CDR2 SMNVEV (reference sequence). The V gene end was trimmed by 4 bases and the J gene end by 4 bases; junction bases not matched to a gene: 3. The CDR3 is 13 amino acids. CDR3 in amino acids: CASSSRDSYGYTF. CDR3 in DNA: TGTGCCAGCAGTTCCCGGGACAGCTATGGCTACACCTTC.

The DNA of the CDR3 is TGCGCCAGTGGACAGGAGTACCAAGAGACCCAGTACTTC. Translation: CASGQEYQETQYF. The chain joins TRBV5-1 to TRBJ2-5; TRBD1 aligns across 7 bases. Looked up from germline, CDR1 is SGHRS and CDR2 is YFSETQ. V lost 8 bases to trimming and J lost 0 bases; unmatched junction nucleotides: 4. The CDR3 extends over 13 amino acids.

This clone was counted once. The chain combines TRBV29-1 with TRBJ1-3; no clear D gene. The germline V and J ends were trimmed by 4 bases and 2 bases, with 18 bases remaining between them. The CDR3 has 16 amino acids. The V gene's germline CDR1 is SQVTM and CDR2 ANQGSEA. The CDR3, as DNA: TGCAGCGTTGCTCAGGAGACGAGTGTGACTGGAAACACCATATATTTT. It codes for CSVAQETSVTGNTIYF.

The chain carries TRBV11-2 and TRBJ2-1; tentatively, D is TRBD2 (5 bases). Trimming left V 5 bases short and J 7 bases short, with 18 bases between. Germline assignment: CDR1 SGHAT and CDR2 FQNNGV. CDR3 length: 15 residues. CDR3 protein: CASSQASLGKNEQFF. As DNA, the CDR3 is TGTGCCAGCAGCCAGGCTAGCTTGGGAAAAAATGAGCAGTTCTTC.